This T cell receptor beta chain comes out of a study of neurological immune-mediated disorders. V gave up 0 bases and J gave up 4 bases, with 12 bases separating them. The CDR3 runs to 14 residues. Germline V gives CDR1 SQVTM, CDR2 ANQGSEA. A 10-nucleotide random UMI tagged transcripts in template-switch 5'RACE cDNA synthesis. Every sequencing run produced over 160 million TCR-beta sequences that came from 15-18 subjects. TCRdb ran MiXCR on the 5' RACE reads and lists one entry per CDR3 protein. This sample has about 19,000 distinct CDR3 sequences, with 7.5% found just once. Only a few counts were recorded for this clonotype.

Sequencing was performed on CD8+ T cells from blood. V usage is TRBV29-1 and J usage is TRBJ1-2; tentative D call: TRBD1 (6 bases). This clonotype was obtained from a woman aged 30 to 39 with HTLV-1-associated myelopathy (HAM/TSP). The CDR3: CSVEDHAGVYGYTF. CDR3 nucleotide sequence: TGCAGCGTTGAAGATCACGCAGGGGTCTATGGCTACACCTTC. Variable domain in full (rest from reference TRBV29-1 and TRBJ1-2): SAVISQKPSRDICQRGTSLTIQCQVDSQVTMMFWYRQQPGQSLTLIATANQGSEATYESGFVIDKFPISRPNLTFSTLTVSNMSPEDSSIYLCSVEDHAGVYGYTFGSGTRLTVV.